This T cell receptor (beta chain) was observed in a study of control samples from healthy donors and cancer patients. Generated by immunoSEQ multiplex PCR, the TCRdb table keeps only in-frame clones and is missing some. Of some 76,000 clones listed, approximately 88% are singletons. This CDR3 region has 13 residues. The ends were cut back, 2 bases at V and 2 bases at J, with 7 bases in the middle. Germline values: CDR1 SGHRS, CDR2 YFSETQ. The specimen was PBMCs. This rearrangement joins TRBV5-1 to TRBJ2-5, with a tentative D call TRBD1 (5 bases). The receptor was isolated from a woman aged 45-65 years with colorectal cancer. The DNA of the CDR3 is TGCGCCAGCAGCTTACAGGTTCAAGAGACCCAGTACTTC. It codes for CASSLQVQETQYF.